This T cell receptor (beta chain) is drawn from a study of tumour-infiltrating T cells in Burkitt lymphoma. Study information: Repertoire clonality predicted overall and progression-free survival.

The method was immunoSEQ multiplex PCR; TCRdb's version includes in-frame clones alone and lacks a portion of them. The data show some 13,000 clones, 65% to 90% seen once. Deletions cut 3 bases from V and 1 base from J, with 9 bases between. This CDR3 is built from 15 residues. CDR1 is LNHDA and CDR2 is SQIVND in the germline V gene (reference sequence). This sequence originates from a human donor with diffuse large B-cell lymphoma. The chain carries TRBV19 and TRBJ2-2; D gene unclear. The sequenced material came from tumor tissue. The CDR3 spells CASSILSQNTGELFF. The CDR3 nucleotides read TGTGCCAGTAGTATTTTGAGTCAGAACACCGGGGAGCTGTTTTTT.